A selection of T cell receptor beta chains follows, all from one sample in a study of human T cells and chemical hapten exposure. Using its own MiXCR run on the RACE reads, TCRdb lists one record per CDR3 protein. The sample holds more than 300,000 distinct CDR3 sequences; 4.5% to 5.5% are singletons and the top ten take around 8%. The sequenced sample was whole blood, obtained in connection with sensitization to the hapten diphenylcyclopropenone (DPC). The receptors originated from a woman aged 18-29 years with alopecia areata. Some clones in this sample may be carry-over from other donors' samples. CDR3s include the opening cysteine and the closing phenylalanine or tryptophan. Each record gives: D gene, J gene, V gene, clone size, CDR3 DNA, CDR3 protein. The D gene is left open where the match is weak. The size of a clone is reported for some rows only, either as once, few or many, or as a class for expanded clones.

d_gene: -; j_gene: TRBJ1-5; v_gene: TRBV10-3; abundance: -; CDR3nt: TGTGCCATCGGAGAAGGGACGAGCAATCAGCCCCAGCATTTT; CDR3aa: CAIGEGTSNQPQHF
d_gene: TRBD1; j_gene: TRBJ1-2; v_gene: TRBV12-3/TRBV12-4; abundance: few; CDR3nt: TGTGCCAGCAGCCCACTGGACAGGGGGGACTATGGCTACACCTTC; CDR3aa: CASSPLDRGDYGYTF
d_gene: -; j_gene: TRBJ1-2; v_gene: TRBV7-2; abundance: many; CDR3nt: TGTGCCAGCAGCTTATTCATGGCAGGGGAGAATTACTATGGCTACACCTTC; CDR3aa: CASSLFMAGENYYGYTF
d_gene: -; j_gene: TRBJ2-1; v_gene: TRBV29-1; abundance: many; CDR3nt: TGCAGCGTTGGGTCACTAGCTCCAGGGGAGCAGTTCTTC; CDR3aa: CSVGSLAPGEQFF
d_gene: -; j_gene: TRBJ1-3; v_gene: TRBV2; abundance: once; CDR3nt: TGTGCCAGCAGTTCGCCCAGCCCGTACGGAAACACCATATATTTT; CDR3aa: CASSSPSPYGNTIYF
d_gene: -; j_gene: TRBJ1-1; v_gene: TRBV5-6; abundance: many; CDR3nt: TGTGCCAGCAGCTTGATCCAGGATAGCGCCATGAACACTGAAGCTTTCTTT; CDR3aa: CASSLIQDSAMNTEAFF
d_gene: -; j_gene: TRBJ2-1; v_gene: TRBV7-2; abundance: many; CDR3nt: TGTGCCAGCAGTCACCCTCTCAGCAGGGATGAGCAGTTCTTC; CDR3aa: CASSHPLSRDEQFF
d_gene: TRBD1; j_gene: TRBJ2-7; v_gene: TRBV6-5; abundance: -; CDR3nt: TGTGCCAGCAGTTACGGGACAGGGGGCGAGCAGTACTTC; CDR3aa: CASSYGTGGEQYF
d_gene: -; j_gene: TRBJ1-2; v_gene: TRBV14; abundance: few; CDR3nt: TGTGCCAGCAGCCAAACCCAAGACAGATATTTAAACTATGGCTACACCTTC; CDR3aa: CASSQTQDRYLNYGYTF
d_gene: -; j_gene: TRBJ2-2; v_gene: TRBV25-1; abundance: many; CDR3nt: TGTGCCAGCGCCCGACTGGGCGCCACCGGGGAGCTGTTTTTT; CDR3aa: CASARLGATGELFF
d_gene: -; j_gene: TRBJ1-1; v_gene: TRBV5-1; abundance: many; CDR3nt: TGCGCCAGCAGCCCAAGGGGGGCCGGACTGAACACTGAAGCTTTCTTT; CDR3aa: CASSPRGAGLNTEAFF
d_gene: -; j_gene: TRBJ1-1; v_gene: TRBV11-1; abundance: many; CDR3nt: TGTGCCAGCAGTCCGAGGGAGACTGAAGCTTTCTTT; CDR3aa: CASSPRETEAFF
d_gene: -; j_gene: TRBJ2-7; v_gene: TRBV28; abundance: few; CDR3nt: TGTGCCAGCAGTTTTCGACAGGGAGGATACGAGCAGTACTTC; CDR3aa: CASSFRQGGYEQYF
d_gene: -; j_gene: TRBJ1-2; v_gene: TRBV20-1; abundance: -; CDR3nt: TGCAGTGCTAGGCCACCGGGGACACCCATAGGGTATGGCTACACCTTC; CDR3aa: CSARPPGTPIGYGYTF